This is a list of T cell receptor beta chains from one sample in a study of radiation and T cells in renal cell carcinoma. Sequencing was performed with immunoSEQ multiplex PCR; in TCRdb, only in-frame clones are kept and a portion is missing. This table holds 150,000 or so clones, roughly nine tenths found once. Sequencing used blood, obtained from a patient whose treatment included radiotherapy and nephrectomy. The receptors shown here come from a woman in her 70s with renal cell carcinoma. Each CDR3 is given with its conserved first and last residue. The D gene is left open where the match is weak. Size values are once, few and many counts, or a class for expanded clones, and some rows have none.

D	V	size	J	CDR3	DNA
TRBD2	TRBV6-6	once	TRBJ2-2	CASSSRLANGELFF	TGTGCCAGCAGTTCCCGACTAGCAAACGGGGAGCTGTTTTTT
NA	TRBV5-5	once	TRBJ1-3	CASSHIQGPGNTIYF	TGTGCCAGCAGTCATATACAGGGTCCTGGAAACACCATATATTTT
NA	TRBV7-8	NA	TRBJ2-7	CASSLAYRSEQYF	TGTGCCAGCAGCTTAGCGTACAGGAGCGAGCAGTACTTC
TRBD1	TRBV29-1	NA	TRBJ1-1	CSAAGTGDGNTEAFF	TGCAGCGCGGCCGGGACAGGGGACGGGAACACTGAAGCTTTCTTT
NA	TRBV30	NA	TRBJ1-1	CAWSGRENTEAFF	TGTGCCTGGAGCGGAAGGGAGAACACTGAAGCTTTCTTT
NA	TRBV7-9	NA	TRBJ2-7	CASSAGQTYEQYF	TGTGCCAGCAGCGCCGGACAGACCTACGAGCAGTACTTC
NA	TRBV30	NA	TRBJ1-6	CAWRTAWGNSPLHF	TGTGCCTGGAGAACCGCTTGGGGTAATTCACCCCTCCACTTT
TRBD1	TRBV13	NA	TRBJ1-1	CASRDRDSPLNTEAFF	TGTGCCAGCAGGGACCGGGACAGCCCTTTGAACACTGAAGCTTTCTTT
NA	TRBV30	NA	TRBJ1-1	CAWRMLLNTEAFF	TGTGCCTGGAGAATGCTGTTGAACACTGAAGCTTTCTTT
NA	TRBV4-2	NA	TRBJ2-1	CASSLFRAQGGGPYNEQFF	TGTGCCAGCAGCCTCTTTCGAGCCCAAGGGGGGGGGCCATACAATGAGCAGTTCTTC
NA	TRBV28	NA	TRBJ1-4	CASSLTGGEKLFF	TGTGCCAGCAGTTTGACGGGCGGTGAAAAACTGTTTTTT
NA	TRBV15	NA	TRBJ2-1	CATSSLGDEQFF	TGTGCCACCAGCAGCCTAGGCGATGAGCAGTTCTTC
NA	TRBV21-1	NA	TRBJ1-3	CASSITDPAKGNTIYF	TGTGCCAGCAGCATTACCGACCCTGCAAAGGGTAACACCATATATTTT
TRBD2	TRBV7-8	NA	TRBJ2-7	CASSRRTSGGNYEQYF	TGTGCCAGCAGCCGAAGGACTAGCGGGGGTAACTACGAGCAGTACTTC
NA	TRBV7-9	NA	TRBJ1-1	CASIGSEAEAFF	TGTGCCAGCATTGGGAGCGAGGCTGAAGCTTTCTTT
NA	TRBV12-1	once	TRBJ1-2	CASSFPRRLPNYGYTF	TGTGCCAGCAGCTTTCCCCGTAGATTACCTAACTATGGCTACACCTTC
NA	TRBV5-1	NA	TRBJ1-1	CASSFSGGGRNTEAFF	TGCGCCAGCAGCTTTTCGGGGGGAGGTAGGAACACTGAAGCTTTCTTT
NA	TRBV7-3	NA	TRBJ2-5	CASSLPEGRETQYF	TGTGCCAGCAGCCTCCCCGAAGGGCGCGAGACCCAGTACTTC
NA	TRBV30	NA	TRBJ1-5	CAWTSGGLGNQPQHF	TGTGCCTGGACCTCCGGGGGCCTCGGCAATCAGCCCCAGCATTTT
NA	TRBV7-2	NA	TRBJ2-7	CASSLIWEEQYF	TGTGCCAGCAGCTTAATTTGGGAGGAGCAGTACTTC
NA	TRBV5-1	NA	TRBJ2-4	CASSLEPSKNIQYF	TGCGCCAGCAGCTTGGAGCCTAGTAAAAACATTCAGTACTTC
NA	TRBV7-2	NA	TRBJ2-5	CASSSPELGAKTQYF	TGTGCCAGCAGCTCGCCGGAACTCGGGGCGAAGACCCAGTACTTC
NA	TRBV5-1	NA	TRBJ2-1	CASSLMAEYNEQFF	TGCGCCAGCAGCCTAATGGCTGAGTACAATGAGCAGTTCTTC
NA	TRBV6-1	NA	TRBJ1-1	CASRGPMNTEAFF	TGTGCCAGCAGGGGCCCCATGAACACTGAAGCTTTCTTT
TRBD1	TRBV28	NA	TRBJ1-1	CASSLGLDRGRAFF	TGTGCCAGCAGTTTAGGCCTGGACAGGGGTAGGGCTTTCTTT
TRBD2	TRBV5-1	NA	TRBJ2-5	CASSLSSGGAEETQYF	TGCGCCAGCAGCTTATCTAGCGGGGGGGCAGAAGAGACCCAGTACTTC